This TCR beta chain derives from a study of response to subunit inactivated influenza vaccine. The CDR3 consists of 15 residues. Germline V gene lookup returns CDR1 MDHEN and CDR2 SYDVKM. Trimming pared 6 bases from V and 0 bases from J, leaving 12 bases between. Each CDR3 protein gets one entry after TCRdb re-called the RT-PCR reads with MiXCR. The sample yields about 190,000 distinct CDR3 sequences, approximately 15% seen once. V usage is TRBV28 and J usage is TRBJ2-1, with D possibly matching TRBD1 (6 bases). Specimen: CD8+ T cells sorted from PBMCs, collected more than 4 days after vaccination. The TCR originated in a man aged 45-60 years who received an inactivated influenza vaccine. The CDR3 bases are TGTGCCAGCAGCCCTGACAGGAGCTCCTACAATGAGCAGTTCTTC. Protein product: CASSPDRSSYNEQFF.